The rows below give T cell receptor beta chains drawn from one sample of a study of CD8 T cells in Susac syndrome. TCRdb reanalysed the immunoSEQ multiplex PCR reads using MiXCR and keeps one entry per CDR3 protein. The sample records 130,000 or so distinct CDR3 sequences, around 86% being singletons. The sequenced sample was CD8+ T cells from PBMCs. These receptors originate from a human donor with multiple sclerosis. CDR3s include the opening cysteine and the closing phenylalanine or tryptophan. Fields, in order: V gene, J gene, CDR3 protein.

V gene: TRBV9; J gene: TRBJ2-1; CDR3 protein: CASSVGALAGGPYNEQFF
V gene: TRBV20-1; J gene: TRBJ1-1; CDR3 protein: CSAREDSYLDTEAFF
V gene: TRBV12-3/TRBV12-4; J gene: TRBJ2-7; CDR3 protein: CASSLHRTLNEQYF
V gene: TRBV10-3; J gene: TRBJ2-1; CDR3 protein: CATLKGGPSIDEQFF
V gene: TRBV4-1; J gene: TRBJ1-4; CDR3 protein: CASSFSLRGGKEKLFF
V gene: TRBV7-9; J gene: TRBJ2-1; CDR3 protein: CASSTPSSSEQFF
V gene: TRBV13; J gene: TRBJ2-3; CDR3 protein: CASSQGRDTQYF
V gene: TRBV20-1; J gene: TRBJ1-2; CDR3 protein: CSARSSYGYTF
V gene: TRBV5-1; J gene: TRBJ1-1; CDR3 protein: CASSLSSGMATEAFF
V gene: TRBV4-2; J gene: TRBJ2-2; CDR3 protein: CASSQDGSMNTGELFF
V gene: TRBV20-1; J gene: TRBJ2-1; CDR3 protein: CSANPRVMYNEQFF
V gene: TRBV10-2; J gene: TRBJ1-2; CDR3 protein: CASSFSQGAYGYTF
V gene: TRBV29-1; J gene: TRBJ2-7; CDR3 protein: CSVVLSSSFSYEQYF
V gene: TRBV27; J gene: TRBJ2-7; CDR3 protein: CASSFGDHYEQYF
V gene: TRBV2; J gene: TRBJ2-7; CDR3 protein: CANRDGYYEQYF
V gene: TRBV28; J gene: TRBJ1-2; CDR3 protein: CASSFTGLFPYGYTF
V gene: TRBV3-1; J gene: TRBJ2-5; CDR3 protein: CASSQEAPLGRDIEETQYF
V gene: TRBV5-4; J gene: TRBJ2-3; CDR3 protein: CASSSGGDTQYF
V gene: TRBV7-6; J gene: TRBJ2-5; CDR3 protein: CASSLVPAASGGTTTYQETQYF
V gene: TRBV28; J gene: TRBJ2-4; CDR3 protein: CASSLLIRDTENIQYF
V gene: TRBV6-2/TRBV6-3; J gene: TRBJ1-3; CDR3 protein: CASSYLGTGNTIYF
V gene: TRBV29-1; J gene: TRBJ2-3; CDR3 protein: CSVNGQGRDTDTQYF
V gene: TRBV7-6; J gene: TRBJ1-1; CDR3 protein: CASSLGGGWNTEAFF
V gene: TRBV12-3/TRBV12-4; J gene: TRBJ2-1; CDR3 protein: CASRTTSHQFF
V gene: TRBV3-1; J gene: TRBJ2-1; CDR3 protein: CASSPREFNEQFF
V gene: TRBV6-5; J gene: TRBJ1-1; CDR3 protein: CASISDEAFF
V gene: TRBV5-4; J gene: TRBJ1-6; CDR3 protein: CASSSISRLGGSPLHF
V gene: TRBV5-6; J gene: TRBJ2-7; CDR3 protein: CASSPGGYSYEQYF
V gene: TRBV9; J gene: TRBJ2-1; CDR3 protein: CASSVDPGGGNEQFF
V gene: TRBV12-3/TRBV12-4; J gene: TRBJ2-2; CDR3 protein: CASRYRDRDSGWTGELFF
V gene: TRBV7-9; J gene: TRBJ2-3; CDR3 protein: CASSAPYLADTQYF
V gene: TRBV28; J gene: TRBJ2-5; CDR3 protein: CASSLLAGTNPGETQYF
V gene: TRBV27; J gene: TRBJ1-2; CDR3 protein: CASSLYPGQNSGYTF
V gene: TRBV4-2; J gene: TRBJ2-7; CDR3 protein: CASSQIRGVGEQYF
V gene: TRBV27; J gene: TRBJ2-1; CDR3 protein: CATRQGPNNQFF
V gene: TRBV20-1; J gene: TRBJ2-3; CDR3 protein: CSAPEALAYADTQYF